The clone carrying this TCR beta chain was seen more than once but under ten times. Its target is not known. The CDR3 covers 13 residues. Trimming took 9 bases from V and 7 from J, leaving 18 bases between them. Germline V gene lookup returns CDR1 ENHRY and CDR2 SYGVKD. Time point specified: persistent/refractory GD, antithyroid drugs over 5 years with positive TRAb. The TCR library was made from RNA extracted from PBMCs. This sample is drawn from a study of regulatory T cells in long-lasting Graves disease. Study-wide findings and caveats: Segments TRBV28, TRBJ1-2 and TRBJ2-5 showed preferential usage in persistent disease.

Through Arm-PCR of CDR3 regions and iRepertoire HTBI primers, TCR beta libraries were built. Each CDR3 protein gets one entry after TCRdb re-called the multiplex PCR reads with MiXCR. The sample shows 300,000 or so distinct CDR3 sequences, roughly 21% of them seen only once. The TCR was taken from a female donor with Graves disease. The V and J genes are TRBV10-3 and TRBJ1-2; possible D gene TRBD1, 6 bases. Source: peripheral blood mononuclear cells (PBMCs), taken when the disease was refractory, from a patient treated with antithyroid drugs. CDR3 in DNA: TGTGCCATAAACAGGGAGGGATTGAGTGGCTACACCTTC. Its translation is CAINREGLSGYTF.